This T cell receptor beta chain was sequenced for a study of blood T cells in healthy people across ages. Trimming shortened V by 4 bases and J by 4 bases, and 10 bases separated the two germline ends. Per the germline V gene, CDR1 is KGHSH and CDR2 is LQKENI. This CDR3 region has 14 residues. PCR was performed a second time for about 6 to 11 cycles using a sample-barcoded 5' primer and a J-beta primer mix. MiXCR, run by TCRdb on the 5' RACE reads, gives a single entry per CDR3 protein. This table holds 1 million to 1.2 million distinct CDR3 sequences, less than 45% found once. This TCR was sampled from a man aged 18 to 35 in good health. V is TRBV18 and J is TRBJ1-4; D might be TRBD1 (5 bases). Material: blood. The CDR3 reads CASSQGRYNEKLFF. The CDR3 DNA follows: TGTGCCAGCTCACAGGGACGGTATAATGAAAAACTGTTTTTT. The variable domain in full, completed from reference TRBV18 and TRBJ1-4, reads NAGVMQNPRHLVRRRGQEARLRCSPMKGHSHVYWYRQLPEEGLKFMVYLQKENIIDESGMPKERFSAEFPKEGPSILRIQQVVRGDSAAYFCASSQGRYNEKLFFGSGTQLSVL.